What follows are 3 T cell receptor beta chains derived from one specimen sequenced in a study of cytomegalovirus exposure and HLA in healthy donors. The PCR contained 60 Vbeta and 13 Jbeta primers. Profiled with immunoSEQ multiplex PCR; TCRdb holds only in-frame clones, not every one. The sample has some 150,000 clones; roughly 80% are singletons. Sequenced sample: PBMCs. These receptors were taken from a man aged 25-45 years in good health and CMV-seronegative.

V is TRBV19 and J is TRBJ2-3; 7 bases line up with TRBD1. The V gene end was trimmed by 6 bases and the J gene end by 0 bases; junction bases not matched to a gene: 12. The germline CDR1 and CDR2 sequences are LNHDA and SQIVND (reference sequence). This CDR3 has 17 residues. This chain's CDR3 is CASSGTDPSVSTDTQYF. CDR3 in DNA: TGTGCCAGTAGCGGGACAGATCCTTCCGTTAGCACAGATACGCAGTATTTT.

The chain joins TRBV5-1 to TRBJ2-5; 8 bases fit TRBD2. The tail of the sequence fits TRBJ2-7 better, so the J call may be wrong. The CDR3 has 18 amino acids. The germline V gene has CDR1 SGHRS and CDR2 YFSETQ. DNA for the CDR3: TGCGCCAGCAGCTTTTTAGGTTCGGCGGGGGGCGCCTACTACGAGCAGTACTTC. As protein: CASSFLGSAGGAYYEQYF.

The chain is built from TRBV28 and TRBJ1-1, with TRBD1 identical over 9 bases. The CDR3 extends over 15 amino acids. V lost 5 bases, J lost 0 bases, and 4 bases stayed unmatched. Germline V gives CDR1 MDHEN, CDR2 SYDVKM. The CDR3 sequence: CASSDRGFMNTEAFF. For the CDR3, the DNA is TGTGCCAGCAGTGACAGGGGGTTTATGAACACTGAAGCTTTCTTT. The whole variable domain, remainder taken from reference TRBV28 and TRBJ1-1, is DVKVTQSSRYLVKRTGEKVFLECVQDMDHENMFWYRQDPGLGLRLIYFSYDVKMKEKGDIPEGYSVSREKKERFSLILESASTNQTSMYLCASSDRGFMNTEAFFGQGTRLTVV.